This TCR beta chain comes out of a study of immune evolution from preneoplasia to lung adenocarcinoma. General study findings and limits: Later-stage lesions seemingly showed higher T cell density and diversity than normal lung.

Produced via immunoSEQ multiplex PCR; TCRdb's table is partial and in-frame only. The sample has 4,500 to 5,000 clones, 70% to 90% seen once. Note on this clone: Its specificity is not known.

The CDR3 sequence is 18 residues long. Germline CDR1 and CDR2: MNHEY and SMNVEV (reference sequence). Trimming removed 1 base at V and 1 base at J, with 17 bases between. This sequence originates from a person aged 65 to 85 with lung adenocarcinoma. Sequenced material: FFPE atypical adenomatous hyperplasia tissue from the lung. Noted subset: atypical adenomatous hyperplasia (AAH), lung preneoplasia. The chain uses TRBV27 and TRBJ2-1; no definite D call. CDR3 DNA: TGTGCCAGCAGTTTATGGTTTCCCCACGTTGGGTCCTACAATGAGCAGTTCTTC. It codes for CASSLWFPHVGSYNEQFF.